This entry features one T cell receptor beta chain sequence. Antigen: not known. The data originate from a study of T cell responses to AZD1222 COVID-19 vaccine. Study findings and constraints: In a largely white British group with more females than males, clonal diversity was possibly underestimated. It was only after the peak T cell response that any repertoires were sampled.

Some clones are missing from TCRdb's copy, which holds only in-frame ones; the method was immunoSEQ multiplex PCR. The repertoire holds roughly 72,000 clones, with about nine tenths as singletons. The trim removed 5 bases at V and 5 bases at J, leaving 6 bases unmatched. The CDR3 consists of 15 residues. The germline V gene has CDR1 SGHTA and CDR2 FQGNSA. The origin of this receptor is an adult who received the MenACWY meningococcal vaccine as a control. The sequencing here drew on peripheral blood, taken 28 days after the second dose of the MenACWY control vaccine. The rearrangement uses TRBV7-2 and TRBJ2-1; 10 bases align to TRBD2. This chain's CDR3 is CASSAWTSGNNEQFF. CDR3 in DNA: TGTGCCAGCAGCGCCTGGACTAGCGGAAACAATGAGCAGTTCTTC.